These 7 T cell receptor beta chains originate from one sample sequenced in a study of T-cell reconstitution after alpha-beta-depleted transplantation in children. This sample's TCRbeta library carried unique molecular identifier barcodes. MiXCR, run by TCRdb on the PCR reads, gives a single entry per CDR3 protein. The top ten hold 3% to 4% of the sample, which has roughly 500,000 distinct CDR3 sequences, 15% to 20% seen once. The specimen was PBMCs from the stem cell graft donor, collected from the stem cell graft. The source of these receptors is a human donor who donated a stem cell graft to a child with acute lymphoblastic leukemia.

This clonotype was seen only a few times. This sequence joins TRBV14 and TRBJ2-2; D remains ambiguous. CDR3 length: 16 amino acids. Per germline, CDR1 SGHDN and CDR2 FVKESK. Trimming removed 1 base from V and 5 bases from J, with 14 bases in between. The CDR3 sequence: CASSQGDRLGTGELFF. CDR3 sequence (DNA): TGTGCCAGCAGCCAAGGGGATCGGCTGGGGACCGGGGAGCTGTTTTTT.

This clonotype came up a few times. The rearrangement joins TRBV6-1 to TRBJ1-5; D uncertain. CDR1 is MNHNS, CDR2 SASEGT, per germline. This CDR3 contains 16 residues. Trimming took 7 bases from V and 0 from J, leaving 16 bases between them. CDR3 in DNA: TGTGCCAGCACCCAGACGGACGGGTATAGCAATCAGCCCCAGCATTTT. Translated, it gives CASTQTDGYSNQPQHF.

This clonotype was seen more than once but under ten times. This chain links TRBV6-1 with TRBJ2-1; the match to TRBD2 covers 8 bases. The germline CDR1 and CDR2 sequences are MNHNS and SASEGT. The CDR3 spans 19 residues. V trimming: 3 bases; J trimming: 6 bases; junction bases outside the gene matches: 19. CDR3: CASSDNWGRGLRGGNEQFF. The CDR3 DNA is TGTGCCAGCAGTGATAATTGGGGTCGGGGACTACGGGGGGGCAATGAGCAGTTCTTC.

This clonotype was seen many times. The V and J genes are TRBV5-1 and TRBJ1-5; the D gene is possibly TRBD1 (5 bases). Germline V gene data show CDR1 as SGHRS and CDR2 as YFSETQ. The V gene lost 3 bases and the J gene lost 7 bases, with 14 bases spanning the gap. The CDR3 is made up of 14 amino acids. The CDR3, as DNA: TGCGCCAGCAGCTCCGGGGGGATTGAGCAGCCCCAGCATTTT. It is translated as CASSSGGIEQPQHF.

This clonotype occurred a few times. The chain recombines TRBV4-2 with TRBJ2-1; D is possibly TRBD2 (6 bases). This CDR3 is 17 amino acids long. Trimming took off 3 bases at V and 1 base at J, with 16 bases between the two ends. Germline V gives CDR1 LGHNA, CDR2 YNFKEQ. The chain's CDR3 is CASSHMGGGSSYNEQFF. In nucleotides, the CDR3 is TGTGCCAGCAGCCATATGGGTGGGGGGTCTTCCTACAATGAGCAGTTCTTC.

The CDR3 is CASSEGGLLPAYTGELFF. In DNA, the CDR3 is TGTGCCAGCAGTGAAGGGGGCCTACTCCCCGCGTACACCGGGGAGCTGTTTTTT. The chain couples TRBV6-1 to TRBJ2-2; D is perhaps TRBD1 (5 bases). The CDR3 totals 18 residues. Trimming stripped 1 base from V and 3 bases from J, with 18 bases between. The germline CDR1 and CDR2 sequences are MNHNS and SASEGT.

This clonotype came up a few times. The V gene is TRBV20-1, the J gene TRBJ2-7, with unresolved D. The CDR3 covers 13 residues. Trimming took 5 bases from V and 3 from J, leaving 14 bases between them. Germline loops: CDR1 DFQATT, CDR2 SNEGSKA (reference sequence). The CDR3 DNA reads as TGCAGTGCTTCCGGCACACCTAACTACGAGCAGTACTTC. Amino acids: CSASGTPNYEQYF.